The 3 T cell receptor beta chains below were found in one sample sequenced in a study of OX40 agonist ivuxolimab in advanced cancers. Method: immunoSEQ multiplex PCR; TCRdb's copy keeps in-frame clones and lacks some. The repertoire holds 71,000 or so clones, with roughly 86% as singletons. The sequenced sample was CD4+ or CD8+ T cells sorted from blood, obtained in a trial of the OX40 agonist ivuxolimab. The receptors come from an adult with an advanced solid tumor such as melanoma, head and neck, liver or kidney cancer.

This chain connects TRBV11-2 to TRBJ2-7; D assignment may be TRBD1 or TRBD2 (5 bases each). Trimming removed 7 bases from V and 6 bases from J, with 16 bases in between. Germline CDR1 is SGHAT and CDR2 is FQNNGV. The CDR3 has 13 amino acids. CDR3 coding DNA: TGTGCCAGCACCCCCCAGGGACCCGGCGAGCAGTACTTC. Protein sequence: CASTPQGPGEQYF.

The V call is TRBV9, the J call TRBJ2-5, with a possible D match to TRBD2 (6 bases). In germline, CDR1 is SGDLS, CDR2 YYNGEE. The germline V and J ends were trimmed by 3 bases and 1 base, with 10 bases remaining between them. The CDR3 runs 14 residues. CDR3 protein: CASSGGLVQETQYF. The CDR3 DNA sequence: TGTGCCAGCAGCGGGGGACTGGTCCAAGAGACCCAGTACTTC.

V is TRBV9 and J is TRBJ2-1; tentatively, D is TRBD2 (6 bases). The CDR3 is 15 amino acids. V lost 0 bases and J lost 8, with 15 bases in between. CDR1 and CDR2 from the germline V gene are SGDLS and YYNGEE. CDR3 bases: TGTGCCAGCAGCGTAGACCCCCCCTCGGGGGATGAGCAGTTCTTC. Translating gives CASSVDPPSGDEQFF.